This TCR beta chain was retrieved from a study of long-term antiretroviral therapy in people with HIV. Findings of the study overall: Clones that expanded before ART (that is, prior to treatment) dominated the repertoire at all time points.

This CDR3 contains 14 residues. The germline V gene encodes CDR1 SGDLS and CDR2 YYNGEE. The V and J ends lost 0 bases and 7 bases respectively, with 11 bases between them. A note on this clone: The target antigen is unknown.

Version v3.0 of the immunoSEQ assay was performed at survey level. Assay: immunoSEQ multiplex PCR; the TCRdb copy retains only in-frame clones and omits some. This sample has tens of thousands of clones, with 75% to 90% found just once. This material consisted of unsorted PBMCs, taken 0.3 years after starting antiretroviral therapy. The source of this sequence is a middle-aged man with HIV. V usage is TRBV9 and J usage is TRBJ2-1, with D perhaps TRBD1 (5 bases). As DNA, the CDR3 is TGTGCCAGCAGCGTAGATGGGGCTTGGAATGAGCAGTTCTTC. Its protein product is CASSVDGAWNEQFF.